Reported below is one T cell receptor beta chain. Its recognized antigen is unknown. This entry belongs to a study of cytomegalovirus exposure and HLA in healthy donors (dated by TCRdb to about 2017). For the study in its entirety: An earlier analysis of approximately 600 of the donors reported about 290 Gb of sequence data and about 100 million unique TCR beta sequences from roughly 200 million T cells. Around 320 gigabases of sequencing data and 78 million or so unique TCR sequences were included in an early release covering roughly 600 HLA-typed donors. Of the roughly 390 genotyped donors, over 70% fell in the genetic ancestry cluster associated with self-reported Caucasian donors. The study aimed to test whether signatures of past pathogen exposure could be identified by cataloging public T cell receptors. The study profiled the T cell repertoires of under 700 subjects by immunosequencing and related them to cytomegalovirus serostatus. In addition to the first cohort of around 670 subjects, a separate validation cohort of around 110 different subjects was used. High-throughput TCR immunosequencing, statistical association of individual TCRs with disease status, and machine learning were combined to predict cytomegalovirus infection status. A later analysis re-analyzed previously published TCR beta repertoires from 660 or so donors and added high-resolution HLA genotyping to study TCR occurrence patterns. In the later analysis, no new phenotypic data were used to find candidate immune exposures; instead, reliance was placed on TCR beta sequences and their occurrence across donors. To decide whether each TCR beta V gene segment behaved as functional or pseudogenic, an earlier analysis of approximately 600 of the donors relied on high-throughput TCR beta sequencing. Donor age, sex, ethnicity and CMV serostatus were compiled together with the repertoire data. Genome-wide SNP genotypes for about three fifths of the roughly 670 donors were used in a later genetic analysis, which treated that subset as a discovery cohort. All discovery cohort repertoires had been generated using a single sequencing platform. Both class I and class II loci were covered by HLA typing, at four-digit resolution. The number of donors typed differed by locus, with 629-630 for A, B, C, DRB1 and DQB1, roughly 550 for DQA1, approximately 580 for DPA1, and some 450 for DPB1. A few DR-DQ haplotypes were treated as single units for association and clustering because of strong linkage in the cohort. Among almost 400 genotyped donors of the cohort, an average of about 240,000 unique TCR beta nucleotide sequences were sequenced per donor, around 20% of them non-productive.

The library was generated by the immunoSEQ multiplex PCR assay. A mixture of 60 forward primers for TCR Vbeta segments and 13 reverse primers for TCR Jbeta segments was used in the multiplex PCR. The CDR3 region of rearranged TCR beta genes was amplified from genomic DNA by a multiplex PCR assay. The amplified TCR beta libraries were sequenced on the Illumina HiSeq System as 87-base-pair reads. As for the original processing: A later analysis counted about 76 million unique TCR beta chains across the 700 or so repertoires, and approximately 11 million of these chains were shared by at least two donors. A nearest-neighbor algorithm error-corrected the raw reads and collapsed the reads into unique sequences, merging closely related sequences to remove PCR and sequencing errors. V, D and J gene segments were assigned by aligning CDR3 sequences to IMGT reference sequences. For a sequence to be retained, at least a six-nucleotide match to both a V gene segment and a J gene segment was required. Rearrangements were called productive when the CDR3 lacked stop codons and stayed in frame with V and J; all others were non-productive. Following IMGT convention, CDR3 was defined as the stretch from the second conserved V-encoded cysteine up to the conserved J-encoded phenylalanine. The earlier analysis of some 540 of the donors excluded any sequence lacking an unambiguous match to a single V gene segment. An earlier analysis of under 750 of the donors called V segments functional above 56.7% productive rearrangements and segregating when the between-donor standard deviation exceeded 5%. A statistical classification framework was built for diagnosing cytomegalovirus status from the catalog of TCR beta chain sequences. A later analysis assigned V and J genes by comparing TCR nucleotide sequences with IMGT/GENE-DB human TR gene sequences. In a later analysis, CDR3 sequences and most-parsimonious VDJ recombination scenarios were assigned using the TCRdist pipeline. In a later analysis, every TCR beta chain was defined by the combination of its CDR3 amino acid sequence and its V-gene family, and reads without a unique V-gene family were dropped. To address suspected cross-contamination and a sequencing artifact, a later analysis removed approximately 590 highly shared, low-generation-probability nucleotide sequences. In a later analysis, a clonal expansion index was calculated for each public chain from normalized within-repertoire ranks of inferred template counts. A later analysis computed generation probabilities with a VDJ recombination model fitted to out-of-frame rearrangements, and checked the results against IGoR. Hypergeometric tests were used in a later analysis to score TCR-TCR, TCR-HLA and TCR-CMV co-occurrence, with a repertoire-size bias correction applied to the TCR pairs. False discovery rates were estimated in a later analysis by permuting HLA or CMV assignments 20 times. In a later analysis, co-occurring TCRs were grouped with DBSCAN, and TCRdist sequence similarity was added when clustering was performed within HLA-allele-positive subsets. Repertoires with fewer than 30,000 or more than 120,000 public chains were left out of co-occurrence clustering, as were about 5 repertoires with anomalous nucleotide sharing. The source is immuneACCESS, and TCRdb retained only in-frame sequences with V and J called. Part of the clones is not carried over; for the studies checked, unresolved V genes explain less than half of this, and the remainder is unexplained. The DNA was the basis for D and trimming; V, J and clone size are from that table. The record for this sample contains just under 60,000 clones. The ten largest clones add up to 3.5% to 4.5% of the sample.

The trim is 6 bases for V and 5 bases for J, with a gap of 18 bases between the germline ends. CDR1 and CDR2, per the germline V gene, are SGHRS and YFSETQ. The CDR3 starts with the cysteine, ends with the phenylalanine, and has 15 residues. Here the CDR3 DNA is all that survives: 45 bases in frame from base 1. What the authors observed across the whole study: A group of highly shared sequence variants was considered likely to be a technical artifact of the sequencing pipeline. The classifier was reported to diagnose cytomegalovirus status with high specificity and sensitivity in both the original cohort and the validation cohort. In a later genetic analysis, a missense DCLRE1C variant was associated with V-gene and J-gene trimming of TCR beta chains, and the association was replicated in an independent cohort. When HLA alleles, especially DR and DQ, strongly co-occurred, TCR associations were difficult to assign to individual alleles. The only immune exposure information available for the cohort was CMV serostatus. The authors suggested that the approach could potentially be extended to other disease states and immunological phenotypes. Because some donors lacked HLA typing at each locus, the association tests relied only on the typed subset. In a later analysis, HLA-associated TCR beta chains showed more clonal expansion and lower generation probabilities than non-associated chains that were equally common. In an earlier analysis of approximately 590 of the donors, most TCR beta V segments appeared in productive rearrangements about 87% or about 30% of the time, broadly matching IMGT annotations. The cohort was sequenced for TCR beta chains only, and without alpha or paired-chain data the features that could be detected were limited. In a later analysis, some 18,000 TCR beta sequences were associated with specific HLA alleles at a false discovery rate of 0.05. Compared with the roughly 710-donor mean, donors in an Asian-associated ancestry cluster had fewer N-insertions in productive TCRs, according to a later genetic analysis. Linkage disequilibrium might explain the correlated functional status among segregating V segments, but an unknown experimental factor could not be excluded. Three of the identified cytomegalovirus-associated TCR beta chains were confirmed in vitro to be specific for cytomegalovirus antigens. A further reported finding was that TCR beta sequences accurately predicted the HLA-A and HLA-B alleles for most subjects in the first cohort. The 87-base-pair reads could not distinguish some IMGT-functional V segments, including TRBV6-2 and TRBV6-3, so those segments were excluded. In the study, roughly 160 TCR beta chains were listed as associated with cytomegalovirus. Because counts were too low, 15 to 20 rarely observed V segments, including chromosome 9 orphons, were excluded from the earlier analysis of a few hundred of the donors. Roughly uniform sequencing depth across donors was assumed in presence/absence analyses, although this assumption may not hold. In a later analysis, several top co-occurrence clusters were reported to appear linked to parvovirus B19, influenza, CMV and Epstein-Barr virus. Most TCR sequences were seen in very few donors, while some public TCRs were found in many individuals. According to a later analysis, most CMV-associated TCR beta chains appeared to be HLA-restricted, and the HLA associations seemed to be driven largely by CMV exposure. A later analysis found that TCR association rates varied across HLA loci, with DRB1 alleles showing the most associated TCRs and HLA-C alleles the fewest.

The cohort comprised some 730 healthy bone marrow donors. At the time of sampling, all cohort members were nominally healthy, though unrecorded immune exposures were likely present. The donor was CMV seronegative and belonged to the group of over 350 seronegative cohort members. A peripheral blood sample was collected from each donor, and TCR beta sequencing was performed on peripheral blood mononuclear cells. Genomic DNA extraction from the blood cell samples was performed with the Qiagen DNeasy Blood Extraction Kit. The receptor comes from a male donor in good health and CMV-seronegative. The sequenced material came from PBMCs. The chain joins TRBV5-1 to TRBJ2-1; the D gene is perhaps TRBD2, from 5 matching bases. In nucleotide form, the sequence is TGCGCCAGCATGGGTTCTGGAGGCCGCGACAATGAGCAGTTCTTC. The resulting protein is CASMGSGGRDNEQFF.